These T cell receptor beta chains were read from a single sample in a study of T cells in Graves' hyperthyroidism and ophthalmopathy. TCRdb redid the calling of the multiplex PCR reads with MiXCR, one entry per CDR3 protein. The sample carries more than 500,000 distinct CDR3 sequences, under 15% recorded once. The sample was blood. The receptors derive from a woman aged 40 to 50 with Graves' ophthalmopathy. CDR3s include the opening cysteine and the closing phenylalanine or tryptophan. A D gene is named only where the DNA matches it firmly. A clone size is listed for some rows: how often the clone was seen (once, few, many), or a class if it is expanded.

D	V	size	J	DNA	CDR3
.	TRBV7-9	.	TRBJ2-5	TGTGCCAGCAGCCCCCCGGGGGTTGGGCAAGAGACCCAGTACTTC	CASSPPGVGQETQYF
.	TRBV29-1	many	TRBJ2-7	TGCAGCGTTGAAGGGCTCCACTCCTACGAGCAGTACTTC	CSVEGLHSYEQYF
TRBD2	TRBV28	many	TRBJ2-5	TGTGCCAGCAGTTTGTCTAGGACTAGCGGGAAGGAGACCCAGTACTTC	CASSLSRTSGKETQYF
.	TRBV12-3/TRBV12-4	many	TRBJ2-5	TGTGCCTCCAGGCGGGGCGAGACCCAGTACTTC	CASRRGETQYF
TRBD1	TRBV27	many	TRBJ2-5	TGTGCCAGTCGGGACAGGGGCGCCCAGACCCAGTACTTC	CASRDRGAQTQYF
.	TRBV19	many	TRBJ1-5	TGTGCCAGTACCGTACAGGTCAATCAGCCCCAGCATTTT	CASTVQVNQPQHF
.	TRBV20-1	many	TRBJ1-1	TGCAGTGCGAGCCCTGAAGCTTTCTTT	CSASPEAFF
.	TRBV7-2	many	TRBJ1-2	TGTGCCAGCAGCTTTACCGGGGGCCGTGGCTACACCTTC	CASSFTGGRGYTF
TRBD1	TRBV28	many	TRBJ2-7	TGTGCCACTACGGGACAGGTGACCTACGAGCAGTACTTC	CATTGQVTYEQYF
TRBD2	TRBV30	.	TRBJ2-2	TGTGCCTCTAGCGGGAGGTTATCCGGGGAGCTGTTTTTT	CASSGRLSGELFF
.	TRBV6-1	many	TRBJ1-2	TGTGCCAGCAGCCCTAATATAGGCGTCACTCCGCACTACACCTTC	CASSPNIGVTPHYTF
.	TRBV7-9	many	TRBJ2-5	TGTGCCAGCAGCTTTGTAGGCGGGACTGGGGAGACCCAGTACTTC	CASSFVGGTGETQYF
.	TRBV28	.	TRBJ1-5	TGTGCCAGCAGTTTCGGGCCCCAGCATTTT	CASSFGPQHF